The clone carrying this TCR beta chain rates as medium-sized. Antigen specificity is unknown. The sample comes from a study of beta chain features in type 1 diabetes. About the research overall: Examination of sorted cells across all samples involved 98,000,000 or so cells.

Germline CDR1 and CDR2: ENHRY and SYGVKD. There are 15 residues in the CDR3. V trimming: 2 bases; J trimming: 5 bases; junction bases outside the gene matches: 6. Study-level points and caveats: Moderately but significantly shorter TCRB CDR3s were found in Type 1 diabetes patients in all four CD4+ subsets. PCR may have favored shorter templates equally in patients and controls.

Of the isolated RNA, all was reverse transcribed, and so the sequenced material was expressed TCRB transcripts. Profiling relied on immunoSEQ multiplex PCR, and the TCRdb table lists in-frame clones only, not all of them. In the table there are more than 20,000 clones, about 52% of which are singletons. The chain joins TRBV10-3 to TRBJ2-5; 9 bases map to TRBD2. The receptor's source is a man aged 25-40 years with type 1 diabetes. The sequenced material came from stem cell memory CD4+ T cells from blood. The chain's CDR3 is CAISEGSSGTETQYF. The CDR3 coding sequence is TGTGCCATCAGTGAGGGGTCTAGCGGGACCGAGACCCAGTACTTC.